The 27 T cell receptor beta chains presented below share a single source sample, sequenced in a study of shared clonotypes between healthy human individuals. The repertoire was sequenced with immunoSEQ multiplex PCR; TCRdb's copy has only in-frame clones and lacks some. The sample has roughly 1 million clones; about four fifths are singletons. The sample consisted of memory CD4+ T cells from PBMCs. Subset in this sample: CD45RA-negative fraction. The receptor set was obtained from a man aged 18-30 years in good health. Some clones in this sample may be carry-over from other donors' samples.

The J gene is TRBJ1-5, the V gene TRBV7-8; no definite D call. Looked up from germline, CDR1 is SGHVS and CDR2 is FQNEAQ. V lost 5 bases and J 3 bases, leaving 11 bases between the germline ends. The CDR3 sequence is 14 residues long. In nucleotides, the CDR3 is TGTGCCAGCAGCCCTGGACTTAACAATCAGCCCCAGCATTTT. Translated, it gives CASSPGLNNQPQHF.

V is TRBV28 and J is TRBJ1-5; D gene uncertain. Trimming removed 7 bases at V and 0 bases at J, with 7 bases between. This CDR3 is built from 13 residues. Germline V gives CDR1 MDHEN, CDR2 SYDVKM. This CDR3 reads CASTQYSNQPQHF. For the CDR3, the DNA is TGTGCCAGCACCCAATATAGCAATCAGCCCCAGCATTTT.

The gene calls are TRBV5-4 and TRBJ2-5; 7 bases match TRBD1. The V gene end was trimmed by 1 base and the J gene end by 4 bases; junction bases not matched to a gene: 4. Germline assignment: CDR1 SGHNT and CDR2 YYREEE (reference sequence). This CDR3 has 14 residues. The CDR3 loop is CASSLRGRGETQYF. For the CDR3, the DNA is TGTGCCAGCAGCTTGAGGGGGCGAGGAGAGACCCAGTACTTC.

CDR3 protein: CASRPGLAGWTGELFF. CDR3 bases: TGTGCCAGCAGGCCGGGACTAGCGGGTTGGACCGGGGAGCTGTTTTTT. The chain carries TRBV11-3 and TRBJ2-2; TRBD2 aligns across 12 bases. The V and J ends lost 6 bases and 5 bases, in that order; junction bases with no gene match: 7. CDR3 length: 16 amino acids. Germline loops: CDR1 SGHNT, CDR2 YENEEA.

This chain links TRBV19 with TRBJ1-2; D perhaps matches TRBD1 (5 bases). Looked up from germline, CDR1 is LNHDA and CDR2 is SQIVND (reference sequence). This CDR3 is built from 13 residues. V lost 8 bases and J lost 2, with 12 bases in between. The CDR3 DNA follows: TGTGCCAGTTTGGGCAGGGACAACTATGGCTACACCTTC. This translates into CASLGRDNYGYTF.

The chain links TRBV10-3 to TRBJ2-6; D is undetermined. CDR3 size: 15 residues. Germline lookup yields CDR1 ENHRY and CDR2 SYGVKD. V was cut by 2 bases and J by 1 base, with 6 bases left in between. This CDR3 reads CAISEVGSGANVLTF. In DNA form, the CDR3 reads TGTGCCATCAGTGAGGTGGGGTCTGGGGCCAACGTCCTGACTTTC.

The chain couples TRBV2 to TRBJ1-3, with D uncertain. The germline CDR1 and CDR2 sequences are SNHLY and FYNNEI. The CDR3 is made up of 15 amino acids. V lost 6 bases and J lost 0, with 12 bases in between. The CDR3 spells CASRRTVSSGNTIYF. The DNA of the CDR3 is TGTGCCAGCAGACGGACGGTGAGCTCTGGAAACACCATATATTTT.

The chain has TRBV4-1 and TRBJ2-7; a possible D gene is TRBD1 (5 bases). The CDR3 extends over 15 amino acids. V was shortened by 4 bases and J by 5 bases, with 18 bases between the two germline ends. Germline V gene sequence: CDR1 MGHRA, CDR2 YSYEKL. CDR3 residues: CASSPRGQGNDEQYF. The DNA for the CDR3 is TGCGCCAGCAGCCCCCGTGGGCAGGGTAATGACGAGCAGTACTTC.

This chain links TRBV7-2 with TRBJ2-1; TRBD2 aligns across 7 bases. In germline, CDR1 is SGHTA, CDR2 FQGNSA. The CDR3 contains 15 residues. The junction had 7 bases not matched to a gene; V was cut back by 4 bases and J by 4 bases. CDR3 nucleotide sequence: TGTGCCAGCAGCTCCTGGGACTACCTATACAATGAGCAGTTCTTC. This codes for CASSSWDYLYNEQFF.

The CDR3 nucleotides read TGTGCCAGCAGCCAACCCCTAGGGGGGGCTTTCTTT. It translates to CASSQPLGGAFF. This chain uses TRBV5-6 with TRBJ1-1; tentatively, D is TRBD1 (6 bases). Germline lookup yields CDR1 SGHDT and CDR2 YYEEEE. Trimming pared 4 bases from V and 11 bases from J, leaving 15 bases between. There are 12 residues in the CDR3.

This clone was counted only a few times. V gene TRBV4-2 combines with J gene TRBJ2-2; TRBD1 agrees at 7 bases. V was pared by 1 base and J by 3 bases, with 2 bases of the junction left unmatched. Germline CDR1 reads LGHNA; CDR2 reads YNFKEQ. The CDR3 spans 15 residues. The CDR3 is CASSQVDRDTGELFF. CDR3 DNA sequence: TGTGCCAGCAGCCAAGTCGACAGGGACACCGGGGAGCTGTTTTTT.

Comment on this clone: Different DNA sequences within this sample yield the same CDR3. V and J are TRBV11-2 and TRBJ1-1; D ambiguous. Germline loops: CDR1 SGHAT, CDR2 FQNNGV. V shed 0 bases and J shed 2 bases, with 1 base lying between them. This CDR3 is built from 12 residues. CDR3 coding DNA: TGTGCCAGCAGCTTAGACAACACTGAAGCTTTCTTT. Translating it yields CASSLDNTEAFF.

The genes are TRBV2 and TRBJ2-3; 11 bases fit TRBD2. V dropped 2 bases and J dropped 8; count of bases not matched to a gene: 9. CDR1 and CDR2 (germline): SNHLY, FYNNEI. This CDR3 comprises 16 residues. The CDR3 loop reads CASSETKLAGEVTQYF. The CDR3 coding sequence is TGTGCCAGCAGTGAAACTAAACTAGCGGGAGAGGTTACGCAGTATTTT. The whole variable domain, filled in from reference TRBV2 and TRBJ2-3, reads EPEVTQTPSHQVTQMGQEVILRCVPISNHLYFYWYRQILGQKVEFLVSFYNNEISEKSEIFDDQFSVERPDGSNFTLKIRSTKLEDSAMYFCASSETKLAGEVTQYFGPGTRLTVL.

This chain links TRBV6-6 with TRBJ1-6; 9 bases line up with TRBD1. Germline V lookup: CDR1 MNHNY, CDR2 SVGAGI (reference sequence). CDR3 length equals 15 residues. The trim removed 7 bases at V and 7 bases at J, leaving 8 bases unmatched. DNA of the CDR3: TGTGCCAGCAATCAAATTGGGACAGGGAATTCACCCCTCCACTTT. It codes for CASNQIGTGNSPLHF.

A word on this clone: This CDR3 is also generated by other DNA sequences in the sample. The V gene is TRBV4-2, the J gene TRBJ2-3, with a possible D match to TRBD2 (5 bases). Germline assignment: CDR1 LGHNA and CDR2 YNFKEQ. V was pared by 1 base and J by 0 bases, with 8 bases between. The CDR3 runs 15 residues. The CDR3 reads CASSQAGLSTDTQYF. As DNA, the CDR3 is TGTGCCAGCAGCCAAGCAGGACTGAGCACAGATACGCAGTATTTT.

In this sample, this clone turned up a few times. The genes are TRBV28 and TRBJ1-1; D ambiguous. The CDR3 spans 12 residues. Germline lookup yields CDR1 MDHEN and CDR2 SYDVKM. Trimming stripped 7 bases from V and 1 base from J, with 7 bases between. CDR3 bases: TGTGCCAGCACCCAGGAGAACACTGAAGCTTTCTTT. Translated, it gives CASTQENTEAFF.

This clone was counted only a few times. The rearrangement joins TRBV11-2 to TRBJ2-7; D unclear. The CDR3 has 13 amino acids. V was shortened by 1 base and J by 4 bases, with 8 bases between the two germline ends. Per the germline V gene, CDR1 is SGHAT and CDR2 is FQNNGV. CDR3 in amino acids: CASSLGREYEQYF. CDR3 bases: TGTGCCAGCAGCTTAGGGCGTGAGTACGAGCAGTACTTC.

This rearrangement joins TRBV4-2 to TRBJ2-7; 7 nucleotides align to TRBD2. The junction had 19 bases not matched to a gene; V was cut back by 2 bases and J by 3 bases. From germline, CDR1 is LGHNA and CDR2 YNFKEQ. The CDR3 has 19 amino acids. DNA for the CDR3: TGTGCCAGCAGCCAATATGAAACCGGGGAGCGGGGTCGTGTCTACGAGCAGTACTTC. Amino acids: CASSQYETGERGRVYEQYF.

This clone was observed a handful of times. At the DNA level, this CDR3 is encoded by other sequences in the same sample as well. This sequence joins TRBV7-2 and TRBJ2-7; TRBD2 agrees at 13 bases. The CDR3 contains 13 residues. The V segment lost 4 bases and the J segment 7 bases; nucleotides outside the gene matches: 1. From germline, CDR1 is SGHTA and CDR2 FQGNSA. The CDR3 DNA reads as TGTGCCAGCAGCTCGGGACTAGCGGGGGAGCAGTACTTC. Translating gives CASSSGLAGEQYF.

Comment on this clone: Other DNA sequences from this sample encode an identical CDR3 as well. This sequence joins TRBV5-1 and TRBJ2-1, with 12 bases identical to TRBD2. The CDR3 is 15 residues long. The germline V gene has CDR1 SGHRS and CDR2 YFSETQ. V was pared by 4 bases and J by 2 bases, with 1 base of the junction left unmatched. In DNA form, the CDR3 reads TGCGCCAGCAGCCGGACTAGCGGGGCCTACAATGAGCAGTTCTTC. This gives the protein CASSRTSGAYNEQFF.

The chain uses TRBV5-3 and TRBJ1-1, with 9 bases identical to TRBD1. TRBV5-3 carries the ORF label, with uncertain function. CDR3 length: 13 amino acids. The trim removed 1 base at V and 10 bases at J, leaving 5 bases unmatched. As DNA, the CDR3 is TGTGCCAGAAGCTTGACCGGGACAGGGCGAGCTTTCTTT. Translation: CARSLTGTGRAFF.

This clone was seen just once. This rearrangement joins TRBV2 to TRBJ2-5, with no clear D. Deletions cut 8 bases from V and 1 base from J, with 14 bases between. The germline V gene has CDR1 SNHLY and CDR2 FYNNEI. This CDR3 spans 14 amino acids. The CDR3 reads CASLYGTAQETQYF. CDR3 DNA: TGTGCCAGCTTGTATGGAACAGCCCAAGAGACCCAGTACTTC.

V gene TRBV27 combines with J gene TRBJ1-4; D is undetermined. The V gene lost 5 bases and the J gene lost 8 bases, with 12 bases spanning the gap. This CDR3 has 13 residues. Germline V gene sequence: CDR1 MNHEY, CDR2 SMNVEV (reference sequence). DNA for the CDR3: TGTGCCAGCAGTCCCCGGACGCTGGAAAAACTGTTTTTT. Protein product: CASSPRTLEKLFF.

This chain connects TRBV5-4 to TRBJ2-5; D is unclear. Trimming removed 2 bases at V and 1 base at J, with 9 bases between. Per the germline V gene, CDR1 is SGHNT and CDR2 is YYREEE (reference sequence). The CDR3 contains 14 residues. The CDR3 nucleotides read TGTGCCAGCAGCTTCTCCGGGTTCCAAGAGACCCAGTACTTC. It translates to CASSFSGFQETQYF.

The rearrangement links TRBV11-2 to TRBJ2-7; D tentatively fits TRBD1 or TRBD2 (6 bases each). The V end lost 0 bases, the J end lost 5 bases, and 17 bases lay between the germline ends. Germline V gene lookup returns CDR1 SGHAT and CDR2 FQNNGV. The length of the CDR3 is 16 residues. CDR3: CASSLDQQGGIHEQYF. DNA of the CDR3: TGTGCCAGCAGCTTAGATCAACAGGGCGGGATTCACGAGCAGTACTTC. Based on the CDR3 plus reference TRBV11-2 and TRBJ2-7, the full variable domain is EAGVAQSPRYKIIEKRQSVAFWCNPISGHATLYWYQQILGQGPKLLIQFQNNGVVDDSQLPKDRFSAERLKGVDSTLKIQPAKLEDSAVYLCASSLDQQGGIHEQYFGPGTRLTVT.

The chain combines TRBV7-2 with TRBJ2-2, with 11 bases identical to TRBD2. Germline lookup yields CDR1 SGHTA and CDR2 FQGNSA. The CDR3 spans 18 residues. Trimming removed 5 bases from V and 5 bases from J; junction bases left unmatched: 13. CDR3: CASSPTSGSGLRTGELFF. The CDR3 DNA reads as TGTGCCAGCAGCCCCACTAGCGGGAGTGGGTTGAGGACCGGGGAGCTGTTTTTT.

As DNA, the CDR3 is TGTGCCAGCAGCCGACAGCCAGCGGGAAAGTACGAGCAGTACTTC. Its protein product is CASSRQPAGKYEQYF. This chain uses TRBV7-2 with TRBJ2-7; 7 nucleotides match TRBD2. CDR1 is SGHTA and CDR2 is FQGNSA in the germline V gene. V was clipped by 5 bases and J by 4 bases; unmatched bases: 11. This CDR3 contains 15 residues.